Here is one TCR beta chain with its context. The record originates from a study of blood T cell repertoires in COVID-19. TCRdb's table, derived via immunoSEQ multiplex PCR, lists solely in-frame clones and lacks some. The sample has around 360,000 clones, roughly nine tenths seen once. CDR1 and CDR2 from the germline V gene are SGHDN and FVKESK. Deletions cut 6 bases from V and 9 bases from J, with 27 bases between. The CDR3 covers 17 residues. Sequencing was carried out using PBMCs or T cells enriched from blood (not recorded which). The rearrangement links TRBV14 to TRBJ2-1, with TRBD2 as a possible D gene (6 bases). This clonotype was sampled from a woman aged 25 to 39 who had recovered from COVID-19. CDR3 sequence (DNA): TGTGCCAGCAGTCTGGACCTGGTGGGGGGAAGGTTTGGTGAGCAGTTCTTC. Protein product: CASSLDLVGGRFGEQFF.